The 27 T cell receptor beta chains below all came from one sample that was sequenced in a study of blood T cell repertoires in COVID-19 (dated by TCRdb to the early 2020s). The method behind the library was the immunoSEQ multiplex PCR assay. TCRdb holds this immuneACCESS table with in-frame rearrangements only. Some clones are missing; in checked studies, unresolved V genes explain under half, and the rest has no known cause. In this sample the table shows tens of thousands of clones, more than 85% of which occur a single time. The top ten hold around 6% of the sample. The source material was peripheral blood. These receptors all come from a man aged 50 to 60 with active COVID-19.

This clone was seen a few times. The V and J genes are TRBV10-3 and TRBJ2-1; no reliable D call. The V and J ends lost 6 bases and 5 bases respectively, with 20 bases between them. The CDR3 length is 16 residues. The germline V gene encodes CDR1 ENHRY and CDR2 SYGVKD. CDR3 DNA sequence: TGTGCCATCAGCTCGACTGGCCCCCATACCAACAATGAGCAGTTCTTC. Protein: CAISSTGPHTNNEQFF.

A word on this clone: Sequence at one end of the junction differs from germline and may be a read error. The J gene is TRBJ1-5, the V gene TRBV12-5; tentatively, D is TRBD1 (5 bases). Germline CDR1 reads LGHNT; CDR2 reads FRNRAP. This CDR3 is built from 12 residues. The CDR3 bases are TGTGCTAGTGGTGGGGGGACCTCCCCCCTGCATTTT. It specifies CASGGGTSPLHF.

The gene calls are TRBV2 and TRBJ1-3, with D possibly being TRBD1 (5 bases). This CDR3 has 17 amino acids. V dropped 0 bases and J dropped 2 bases, with 14 bases sitting between them. Per the germline V gene, CDR1 is SNHLY and CDR2 is FYNNEI. CDR3 nucleotide sequence: TGTGCCAGCAGTGAAGCGGGTCGCGGGGGGACTGGAAACACCATATATTTT. Amino acids: CASSEAGRGGTGNTIYF. The entire variable domain, with the rest obtained from reference TRBV2 and TRBJ1-3, is as follows: EPEVTQTPSHQVTQMGQEVILRCVPISNHLYFYWYRQILGQKVEFLVSFYNNEISEKSEIFDDQFSVERPDGSNFTLKIRSTKLEDSAMYFCASSEAGRGGTGNTIYFGEGSWLTVV.

V gene TRBV5-1 combines with J gene TRBJ2-5; D is unresolved. Deletions cut 2 bases from V and 2 bases from J, with 10 bases between. Germline V gives CDR1 SGHRS, CDR2 YFSETQ. This CDR3 region has 14 residues. The CDR3 sequence is CASSLQTVQETQYF. The CDR3 DNA reads as TGCGCCAGCAGCTTACAGACGGTACAAGAGACCCAGTACTTC.

This chain connects TRBV19 to TRBJ2-2; TRBD2 might be the D (5 bases). V was clipped by 0 bases and J by 3 bases, with 14 bases between them. CDR1 is LNHDA, CDR2 SQIVND, per germline (reference sequence). The CDR3 covers 17 residues. The chain's CDR3 is CASSIDRERTYTGELFF. The CDR3 nucleotides read TGTGCCAGTAGTATAGATCGGGAACGGACCTACACCGGGGAGCTGTTTTTT.

The chain couples TRBV6-4 to TRBJ2-3; perhaps TRBD2 as D (6 bases). Trimming left V 8 bases short and J 2 bases short, with 11 bases between. The CDR3 consists of 13 residues. Germline CDR1 is MRHNA and CDR2 is SNTAGT. The CDR3, as DNA: TGTGCCAGCGGAGCGGGCCACACAGATACGCAGTATTTT. It codes for CASGAGHTDTQYF.

The chain uses TRBV19 and TRBJ1-2, with D possibly matching TRBD1 (5 bases). The CDR3 is made up of 15 amino acids. Germline V CDR1 and CDR2: LNHDA, SQIVND (reference sequence). Trimming shortened V by 5 bases and J by 8 bases, and 21 bases separated the two germline ends. Here the CDR3 DNA reads TGTGCCAGTAGTTTGAGCCGGGACTCAATGTGGGGCTACACCTTC. As protein: CASSLSRDSMWGYTF.

The V and J genes are TRBV5-1 and TRBJ2-7, with D perhaps matching TRBD1 (6 bases). V was cut by 6 bases and J by 6 bases, with 19 bases left in between. The CDR3 is made up of 14 amino acids. Per germline, CDR1 SGHRS and CDR2 YFSETQ. The CDR3 region is CASTPGQSGGEQYF. CDR3 nucleotides: TGCGCCAGCACCCCCGGACAGTCGGGCGGCGAGCAGTACTTC.

The chain employs TRBV11-2 and TRBJ2-7; possibly TRBD2 for D (6 bases). V lost 1 base, J lost 3 bases, and 13 bases lay in between. CDR3 length equals 15 residues. Germline-derived CDR1 and CDR2 are SGHAT and FQNNGV. CDR3 protein: CASSLAGSSVYEQYF. The CDR3 region has the DNA TGTGCCAGCAGCTTAGCGGGGTCTAGCGTCTACGAGCAGTACTTC.

This chain connects TRBV3-1 (or the pseudogene TRBV3-2) to TRBJ1-1; D is unclear. Germline CDR1 is LGHDT and CDR2 is YNNKEL (reference sequence). This CDR3 has 12 amino acids. V was trimmed by 8 bases and J by 0 bases, leaving 7 bases between them. CDR3: CASGVLNTEAFF. The CDR3 nucleotides are TGTGCCAGCGGAGTGCTGAACACTGAAGCTTTCTTT.

This sequence joins TRBV7-2 and TRBJ1-2, with TRBD1 matching 8 bases. Germline V gene data show CDR1 as SGHTA and CDR2 as FQGNSA. With 3 bases clipped from V and 5 bases from J, the junction kept 5 bases outside the gene matches. The CDR3 is 14 residues long. The CDR3 loop reads CASSFTGQGYGYTF. The CDR3 DNA follows: TGTGCCAGCAGCTTTACTGGACAGGGATATGGCTACACCTTC.

The gene calls are TRBV3-1 (or the pseudogene TRBV3-2) and TRBJ2-7; TRBD1 aligns across 7 bases. The junction had 6 bases not matched to a gene; V was cut back by 4 bases and J by 6 bases. This CDR3 has 13 residues. The germline V gene encodes CDR1 LGHDT and CDR2 YNNKEL (reference sequence). The CDR3 bases are TGTGCCAGCAGCCCACAGGGGCGCGGCGAGCAGTACTTC. Its protein product is CASSPQGRGEQYF.

The CDR3 region is CASSESGTGPSPLHF. CDR3 sequence (DNA): TGCGCCAGCAGTGAGTCGGGGACAGGGCCCTCACCCCTCCACTTT. The genes are TRBV10-2 and TRBJ1-6, with TRBD1 identical over 9 bases. Germline loops: CDR1 WSHSY, CDR2 SAAADI. This CDR3 has 15 amino acids. V gave up 0 bases and J gave up 10 bases; unmatched junction bases: 4.

In the case of this clone: Other DNA sequences from this sample encode an identical CDR3 as well. The V call is TRBV4-2, the J call TRBJ2-1, with 11 bases aligning to TRBD2. Germline lookup yields CDR1 LGHNA and CDR2 YNFKEQ. This CDR3 spans 17 amino acids. The J segment lost 4 bases and the V segment lost 3 bases, leaving 8 bases of the junction unmatched. The CDR3 DNA sequence: TGTGCCAGCAGCCATGGGGGACTAGCGGAGGTTTACAATGAGCAGTTCTTC. As protein: CASSHGGLAEVYNEQFF.

V gene TRBV6-5 combines with J gene TRBJ2-5; 8 bases line up with TRBD1. Trimming cost V 7 bases and J 5 bases; bases outside gene matches: 12. CDR1 and CDR2 (germline): MNHEY, SVGAGI. The CDR3 consists of 15 residues. CDR3 in DNA: TGTGCCAGCAACTCTTTATCAGGGGGCATGGAGACCCAGTACTTC. Translation: CASNSLSGGMETQYF.

The rearrangement links TRBV5-6 to TRBJ2-1; D might be TRBD2 (7 bases). V shed 1 base and J shed 8 bases, with 16 bases lying between them. This CDR3 contains 15 residues. CDR1 and CDR2 (germline): SGHDT, YYEEEE. CDR3 nucleotides: TGTGCCAGCAGCTTGTTCGCGGGGGCTTGGTATGAGCAGTTCTTC. Translated: CASSLFAGAWYEQFF.

The chain combines TRBV2 with TRBJ2-5, with D uncertain. The CDR3 length is 12 residues. Germline V lookup: CDR1 SNHLY, CDR2 FYNNEI. With 1 base removed from V and 9 bases from J, the gap between germline ends came to 9 bases. This CDR3 is CASSEEPSAQYF. CDR3 in DNA: TGTGCCAGCAGTGAAGAACCCTCGGCCCAGTACTTC. The variable domain in full, with the rest retrieved from reference TRBV2 and TRBJ2-5, is EPEVTQTPSHQVTQMGQEVILRCVPISNHLYFYWYRQILGQKVEFLVSFYNNEISEKSEIFDDQFSVERPDGSNFTLKIRSTKLEDSAMYFCASSEEPSAQYFGPGTRLLVL.

V usage is TRBV3-1 (or the pseudogene TRBV3-2) and J usage is TRBJ1-1; D remains ambiguous. The CDR3 is 14 residues long. Per germline, CDR1 LGHDT and CDR2 YNNKEL (reference sequence). V lost 2 bases and J lost 3, with 10 bases in between. This CDR3 is CASSQFLAYTEAFF. The CDR3 DNA sequence: TGTGCCAGCAGCCAATTTCTGGCTTACACTGAAGCTTTCTTT.

The rearrangement uses TRBV7-8 and TRBJ2-3, with 7 positions matching TRBD2. Germline values: CDR1 SGHVS, CDR2 FQNEAQ. The CDR3 loop spans 14 amino acids. V lost 5 bases to trimming and J lost 0 bases; unmatched junction nucleotides: 2. CDR3 nucleotides: TGTGCCAGCAGCATTAGCGGGAGCACAGATACGCAGTATTTT. Amino acid sequence: CASSISGSTDTQYF.

In this sample, this clone turned up a few times. J is TRBJ1-2 and V is TRBV3-1 (or the pseudogene TRBV3-2), with 8 bases matching TRBD1. This CDR3 region has 14 residues. The ends lost 4 bases at V and 5 bases at J; junction bases unmatched: 6. Looked up from germline, CDR1 is LGHDT and CDR2 is YNNKEL (reference sequence). In nucleotides, the CDR3 is TGTGCCAGCAGCCTAAGGACAGGGAGATATGGCTACACCTTC. Translated: CASSLRTGRYGYTF.

The rearrangement joins TRBV19 to TRBJ1-5, with TRBD1 as a possible D gene (5 bases). Germline V gene data show CDR1 as LNHDA and CDR2 as SQIVND (reference sequence). V was cut by 2 bases and J by 7 bases, with 21 bases left in between. This CDR3 contains 17 residues. As DNA, the CDR3 is TGTGCCAGTAGTATATCTCCATCAGGTGGAGGGGCCCAGCCCCAGCATTTT. It encodes CASSISPSGGGAQPQHF. Full variable domain (remainder filled in from reference TRBV19 and TRBJ1-5): DGGITQSPKYLFRKEGQNVTLSCEQNLNHDAMYWYRQDPGQGLRLIYYSQIVNDFQKGDIAEGYSVSREKKESFPLTVTSAQKNPTAFYLCASSISPSGGGAQPQHFGDGTRLSIL.

The chain is built from TRBV27 and TRBJ1-1; 7 bases agree with TRBD1. The CDR3 spans 11 residues. Germline values: CDR1 MNHEY, CDR2 SMNVEV (reference sequence). The trim removed 6 bases at V and 8 bases at J, leaving 3 bases unmatched. CDR3: CASRRDREAFF. CDR3 bases: TGTGCCAGCAGACGGGACAGAGAAGCTTTCTTT.

In this sample, this clone turned up once. The chain carries TRBV2 and TRBJ1-1; D gene uncertain. The CDR3 runs to 12 residues. V was pared by 2 bases and J by 10 bases, with 11 bases between. The germline V gene has CDR1 SNHLY and CDR2 FYNNEI. CDR3 sequence: CASSENSPRAFF. CDR3 coding DNA: TGTGCCAGCAGTGAAAACTCTCCTAGAGCTTTCTTT.

The chain employs TRBV30 and TRBJ2-3, with a tentative D call TRBD1 (6 bases). V was cut by 4 bases and J by 0 bases, with 14 bases left in between. CDR1 is GTSNPN, CDR2 SVGIG, per germline (reference sequence). This CDR3 spans 15 amino acids. The CDR3 nucleotides read TGTGCCTGGACCCCGAGGGGGATCAGCACAGATACGCAGTATTTT. This gives the protein CAWTPRGISTDTQYF.

The CDR3 DNA sequence: TGTGCCAGCAGTTCCGACAGGAGCAATCAGCCCCAGCATTTT. This codes for CASSSDRSNQPQHF. V usage is TRBV27 and J usage is TRBJ1-5, with D possibly TRBD1 on 6 matching bases. The germline V gene encodes CDR1 MNHEY and CDR2 SMNVEV (reference sequence). V dropped 4 bases and J dropped 1 base, with 8 bases sitting between them. The CDR3 has 14 amino acids.

The CDR3 region is CASSLQRGQGNHEQYF. CDR3 coding DNA: TGTGCCAGCAGCCTTCAGAGGGGACAGGGGAACCACGAGCAGTACTTC. The V and J genes are TRBV14 and TRBJ2-7; 10 bases fit TRBD1. Germline V lookup: CDR1 SGHDN, CDR2 FVKESK. The CDR3 loop spans 16 amino acids. Losses at the gene ends were 4 bases for V and 5 bases for J; bases not matched to a gene: 11.

This clone is a singleton in its sample. This chain uses TRBV15 with TRBJ1-1; D remains ambiguous. This CDR3 is 15 amino acids long. Deletions cut 0 bases from V and 7 bases from J, with 15 bases between. Looked up from germline, CDR1 is LNHNV and CDR2 is YYDKDF (reference sequence). As DNA, the CDR3 is TGTGCCACCAGCAGAGATGGGAGGCCCCAAGATGAAGCTTTCTTT. Amino acids: CATSRDGRPQDEAFF.